This entry is about one T cell receptor (beta chain). Its antigen remains unknown. The CDR3 is 15 amino acids. The germline gives CDR1 SGHTA, CDR2 FQGNSA. Trimming shortened V by 5 bases and J by 1 base, and 14 bases separated the two germline ends. Clones were read by immunoSEQ multiplex PCR, and TCRdb kept only the in-frame ones, dropping some. This repertoire shows under 150,000 clones, around nine tenths found once; its top ten account for 28%. These data are taken from a study of T cell responses to AZD1222 COVID-19 vaccine. Study outcomes and limitations: Among vaccine-associated CD4 TCRs, coverage spanned spike, with dominance at 160-218 and 743-854.

This chain joins TRBV7-2 and TRBJ2-5, with a possible D match to TRBD2 (6 bases). Sequencing used peripheral blood, obtained on day 0 of AZD1222 vaccination. The origin of this receptor is an adult in good health. The CDR3 region has the DNA TGTGCCAGCAGCCGGTCCCCGGGACTCCAAGAGACCCAGTACTTC. Its translation: CASSRSPGLQETQYF.